This entry lists 23 T cell receptor beta chains sequenced from one sample in a study of CD8+CD57+ T cells in acquired aplastic anemia. Before being chosen for sequencing, patients had shown CD8+CD57+ cell expansion by flow cytometry. Using genomic DNA as the template, TCR beta VDJ and CDR3 profiling was carried out. TCRdb processed the reads anew with MiXCR; each CDR3 protein has one entry. The data hold 200,000 to 250,000 distinct CDR3 sequences, with 40% to 50% observed a single time. Sequences were obtained from sorted CD4+, CD8+, or CD8+CD57+ T cells (not recorded which) from PBMCs. The source of these receptors is a human donor with aplastic anemia.

This clonotype was counted many times. V is TRBV7-8 and J is TRBJ2-5, with D perhaps given as TRBD1 or TRBD2 (7 bases each). Between the trimmed V and J ends, which lost 2 bases and 1 base, there was a span of 14 bases. Germline V gives CDR1 SGHVS, CDR2 FQNEAQ. The CDR3 loop spans 16 amino acids. Written as DNA, the CDR3 is TGTGCCAGCAGCTTAAGACAGGGAGGGATCCAAGAGACCCAGTACTTC. Its translation: CASSLRQGGIQETQYF.

The chain joins TRBV7-8 to TRBJ2-5, with D maybe TRBD2 (6 bases). The CDR3 is 14 residues long. The germline V gene has CDR1 SGHVS and CDR2 FQNEAQ. V lost 4 bases to trimming and J lost 9 bases, with 18 bases between them. For the CDR3, the DNA is TGTGCCAGCAGCTCAACGGAGGGTAATCAGCCCCAGTACTTC. It translates to CASSSTEGNQPQYF.

J is TRBJ1-6 and V is TRBV20-1; possibly TRBD1 for D (6 bases). Germline CDR1 is DFQATT and CDR2 is SNEGSKA (reference sequence). This CDR3 comprises 15 residues. V lost 0 bases and J lost 0, with 6 bases in between. The CDR3 region is CSAREGASYNSPLHF. The CDR3 DNA sequence: TGCAGTGCTAGAGAGGGGGCCTCCTATAATTCACCCCTCCACTTT.

In the case of this clonotype: One junction end disagrees with the germline gene, perhaps due to a read error. This chain joins TRBV7-9 and TRBJ1-1; D is uncertain. CDR1 and CDR2 from the germline V gene are SEHNR and FQNEAQ (reference sequence). CDR3 length: 14 amino acids. Here the CDR3 reads CASSLAGKYTEASF. The CDR3 nucleotides read TGTGCCAGCAGCTTAGCAGGGAAATACACTGAAGCTTCCTTT.

This clonotype occurred many times. Its ends do not fully match the called genes, so a read error is possible. J is TRBJ2-7 and V is TRBV20-1; the match to TRBD2 covers 11 bases. This CDR3 has 15 residues. Looked up from germline, CDR1 is DFQATT and CDR2 is SNEGSKA (reference sequence). The CDR3 is CSARDTSGSGHEQYF. Here the CDR3 DNA reads TGCAGTGCTAGAGACACTAGCGGGAGTGGCCACGAACAGTACTTC.

This clonotype was seen at least ten times. The chain combines TRBV4-3 with TRBJ2-5; 9 nucleotides match TRBD2. The CDR3 has 15 amino acids. CDR1 is LGHNA, CDR2 YSLEER, per germline. The V and J ends lost 1 base and 3 bases, in that order; junction bases with no gene match: 3. The CDR3, as DNA: TGCGCCAGCAGCCAAGCCGCTAGCGGGGAAGAGACCCAGTACTTC. It codes for CASSQAASGEETQYF.

The table lists this clonotype with many counts. The chain combines TRBV5-1 with TRBJ1-1; 7 bases are a match to TRBD1. CDR3 length: 14 residues. The V and J ends lost 3 bases and 3 bases, in that order; junction bases with no gene match: 5. Germline V gives CDR1 SGHRS, CDR2 YFSETQ. For the CDR3, the DNA is TGCGCCAGCAGCTATTCTACAGGGGACACTGAAGCTTTCTTT. This sequence encodes CASSYSTGDTEAFF.

This clonotype was counted between two and nine times. A much larger clone lies one base from this, so it may be a read error. Given the absence of the conserved phenylalanine or tryptophan at the CDR3 end, a read error is likely. V usage is TRBV4-1 and J usage is TRBJ2-3; D unresolved. Germline CDR1 MGHRA, CDR2 YSYEKL. The CDR3 is 11 residues long. Between the trimmed V and J ends, which lost 5 bases and 4 bases, there was a span of 4 bases. CDR3 loop: CASSTPDTQYL. The CDR3 bases are TGCGCCAGCAGCACGCCAGATACGCAGTATCTT.

The chain employs TRBV12-3 or TRBV12-4 and TRBJ1-2, with 7 positions matching TRBD1. This CDR3 comprises 15 residues. J lost 4 bases, V lost 6 bases, and 11 bases had no gene match. The CDR3 nucleotides are TGTGCCAGCAGCTACGACAGGGAGAAGAGCTATGGCTACACCTTC. This gives the protein CASSYDREKSYGYTF.

The gene calls are TRBV18 and TRBJ2-1, with D hard to call. Trimming removed 8 bases at V and 5 bases at J, with 16 bases between. CDR3 length equals 14 residues. CDR1 and CDR2 (germline): KGHSH, LQKENI. CDR3 bases: TGTGCCAGCACCCCATACCTACAGCACAATGAGCAGTTCTTC. Protein: CASTPYLQHNEQFF.

The sample holds many counts of this clonotype. The germline gene is not matched at one end of the junction; a read error may be the cause. The chain has TRBV29-1 and TRBJ2-5; 7 bases match TRBD1. Germline-derived CDR1 and CDR2 are SQVTM and ANQGSEA. CDR3 length: 13 residues. CDR3 in amino acids: CSVEDRDQETQYF. The CDR3 coding sequence is TGCAGCGTGGAAGACAGGGACCAAGAGACCCAGTACTTC.

At least ten counts were recorded for this clonotype. This chain connects TRBV4-2 to TRBJ2-7; no definite D call. The CDR3 extends over 13 amino acids. V was trimmed by 0 bases and J by 2 bases, leaving 5 bases between them. Germline-derived CDR1 and CDR2 are LGHNA and YNFKEQ. CDR3: CASSQELAYEQYF. The CDR3 DNA follows: TGTGCCAGCAGCCAAGAGCTAGCCTACGAGCAGTACTTC.

There are a few counts of this clonotype. The V gene is TRBV27, the J gene TRBJ2-7; TRBD1 agrees at 8 bases. V lost 2 bases and J lost 4; bases outside the gene matches: 4. CDR3 length: 14 residues. Germline V gene lookup returns CDR1 MNHEY and CDR2 SMNVEV (reference sequence). CDR3 in DNA: TGTGCCAGCAGTTTAAGCGACAGGGGATACGAGCAGTACTTC. Translated, it gives CASSLSDRGYEQYF.

For this clonotype: A much larger clone is a single base away; this may be a read error. The rearrangement links TRBV12-3 or TRBV12-4 to TRBJ2-3, with TRBD2 as a possible D gene (5 bases). The V end lost 3 bases, the J end lost 2 bases, and 21 bases lay between the germline ends. The CDR3 spans 18 residues. The CDR3 sequence is CASSFLPGGRAYTDTQYF. CDR3 DNA: TGTGCCAGCAGTTTCCTCCCTGGCGGGCGGGCATACACAGATACGCAGTATTTT.

The chain combines TRBV25-1 with TRBJ2-3; D unresolved. The CDR3 runs to 14 residues. V lost 3 bases, J lost 4 bases, and 11 bases lay in between. The V gene's germline CDR1 is MGHDK and CDR2 SYGVNS. CDR3 coding DNA: TGTGCCAGCAGTGATGCGAGATCGGCAGATACGCAGTATTTT. Protein sequence: CASSDARSADTQYF.

Concerning this clonotype: Sequence at one end of the junction differs from germline and may be a read error. V gene TRBV10-3 combines with J gene TRBJ1-2, with 7 bases lining up with TRBD1. In germline, CDR1 is ENHRY, CDR2 SYGVKD. This CDR3 region has 14 residues. The CDR3 spells CAMSVYRGMRGYTF. For the CDR3, the DNA is TGTGCCATGAGTGTTTACAGGGGAATGCGTGGCTACACCTTC.

This clonotype was seen many times. The CDR3 DNA follows: TGTGCCAGCAGTTACTCAGGATCCCAGCCCCAGCATTTT. It translates to CASSYSGSQPQHF. J is TRBJ1-5 and V is TRBV7-2, with D unresolved. The V and J ends lost 6 bases and 7 bases respectively, with 13 bases between them. CDR3 length equals 13 residues. Germline CDR1 is SGHTA and CDR2 is FQGNSA.

The table lists this clonotype with a few counts. The chain links TRBV29-1 to TRBJ1-2, with a tentative D call TRBD1 (5 bases). The CDR3 length is 13 residues. The germline V and J ends were trimmed by 4 bases and 3 bases, with 12 bases remaining between them. Germline V gene sequence: CDR1 SQVTM, CDR2 ANQGSEA. The CDR3 nucleotides read TGCAGCGTTGCGACAGCGGAAGACTATGGCTACACCTTC. This translates into CSVATAEDYGYTF.

The chain recombines TRBV20-1 with TRBJ2-3; 8 bases are a match to TRBD2. The germline gives CDR1 DFQATT, CDR2 SNEGSKA (reference sequence). The J segment lost 3 bases and the V segment lost 3 bases, leaving 8 bases of the junction unmatched. This CDR3 has 15 residues. The CDR3 protein is CSARGPGGGTDTQYF. The DNA for the CDR3 is TGCAGTGCTAGGGGCCCTGGCGGGGGGACAGATACGCAGTATTTT.

This clonotype has only a few counts. It may be a read error: a sequence one base away is much more abundant. V usage is TRBV7-2 and J usage is TRBJ2-2, with D perhaps TRBD2 (6 bases). Germline V lookup: CDR1 SGHTA, CDR2 FQGNSA. Trimming left V 5 bases short and J 7 bases short, with 26 bases between. This CDR3 spans 18 amino acids. The DNA for the CDR3 is TGTGCCAGCAGCACCCCTAATGGGACGGGAGCCATAGTCGGGGAGCTGTTTTTT. This codes for CASSTPNGTGAIVGELFF.

This clonotype appeared a few times. The rearrangement uses TRBV29-1 and TRBJ2-7, with 10 bases identical to TRBD1. CDR3 length: 14 amino acids. Germline trimming cut 5 bases from V and 2 bases from J; bases unmatched to any gene: 6. In germline, CDR1 is SQVTM, CDR2 ANQGSEA. The CDR3: CSVHTGTGAYEQYF. Here the CDR3 DNA reads TGCAGCGTTCACACCGGGACAGGGGCCTACGAGCAGTACTTC.

As for this clonotype: The conserved closing phenylalanine or tryptophan is absent in this CDR3, likely reflecting a read error. The limits of the CDR3 on the DNA are not certain, so only TCRdb's listed CDR3 is given. The chain uses TRBV11-2 and TRBJ2-5; the table's D gene call, TRBD2, was not cross checked with the DNA. The CDR3 spans 16 amino acids, including both terminal residues. Looked up from germline, CDR1 is SGHAT and CDR2 is FQNNGV. CDR3 protein: CASSLPWGNSPLHFGN.

About this clonotype: A much bigger clone sits one base away, suggesting this may be a read error. The V call is TRBV6-6, the J call TRBJ2-7; D assignment may be TRBD1 or TRBD2 (5 bases each). The germline CDR1 and CDR2 sequences are MNHNY and SVGAGI (reference sequence). V was clipped by 8 bases and J by 5 bases, with 19 bases between them. The CDR3 extends over 14 amino acids. The CDR3 protein is CASCAQFGGDEQYF. As DNA, the CDR3 is TGTGCCAGCTGTGCTCAGTTTGGGGGTGACGAGCAGTACTTC.